This TCR beta chain is drawn from a study of blood T cell repertoires in COVID-19. Authors' data handling: Amplification with reference gene primers provided the estimates of nucleated cell counts. TCRdb's table, derived via immunoSEQ multiplex PCR, lists solely in-frame clones and lacks some. V, J and clone size derive from that table, while D and trimming were established from the DNA sequence. The table has 250,000 to 300,000 clones, over 65% seen once. CDR1 is SEHNR and CDR2 is FQNEAQ in the germline V gene (reference sequence). V lost 5 bases, J lost 2 bases, and 13 bases lay in between. The CDR3 is 15 residues long.

This clonotype was obtained from a man aged 60 to 75 who had recovered from COVID-19. This chain joins TRBV7-9 and TRBJ2-1; possibly TRBD2 for D (5 bases). Material: peripheral blood. CDR3 protein: CASSLTSGAYNEQFF. CDR3 in DNA: TGTGCCAGCAGCCTCACTAGTGGGGCCTACAATGAGCAGTTCTTC.